The source of this T cell receptor beta chain is a study of blood T cell repertoires in COVID-19. Across the whole study: Samples came from the United States, Italy and Spain, spanning acute and convalescent COVID-19. The analysed material was cDNA or gDNA that came from T cells, B-cell-depleted T cells, or PBMCs.

Per the authors' pipeline: Cell counts per sample came from amplifying reference gene primers. Clones were sequenced by immunoSEQ multiplex PCR, and TCRdb holds only the in-frame ones, with some missing. V, J and clone size were drawn from that table, and D and trimming were deduced from the DNA. Among under 250,000 clones listed, roughly 88% were seen once. With 4 bases clipped from V and 4 bases from J, the junction kept 2 bases outside the gene matches. The CDR3 extends over 14 amino acids. Germline CDR1 LNHDA, CDR2 SQIVND (reference sequence). Seattle patients were enrolled during active infection and followed longitudinally.

V is TRBV19 and J is TRBJ2-1; TRBD1 matches at 9 bases. Sequenced: peripheral blood. The TCR comes from a man between 50 and 59 years old with COVID-19, enrolled during active disease. CDR3: CASSTTGGYNEQFF. CDR3 nucleotides: TGTGCCAGTAGTACGACAGGGGGTTACAATGAGCAGTTCTTC.